One sample yielded the 6 T cell receptor beta chains listed below, sequenced in a study of T cell responses to AZD1222 COVID-19 vaccine. Sequenced by immunoSEQ multiplex PCR; TCRdb stores in-frame clones only, minus some. The sample carries approximately 110,000 clones, nearly 90% recorded once. Material: peripheral blood, obtained on day 0 of AZD1222 vaccination. Receptors were obtained from an adult in good health.

The chain couples TRBV6-2 or TRBV6-3 to TRBJ2-7, with TRBD2 identical over 12 bases. The germline gives CDR1 MNHEY, CDR2 SVGEGT. The CDR3 sequence is 16 residues long. V was clipped by 2 bases and J by 6 bases; unmatched bases: 8. The CDR3 DNA reads as TGTGCCAGCAGTTACGCTCGACTAGCGGGGGCCGGCGAGCAGTACTTC. It encodes CASSYARLAGAGEQYF.

V is TRBV4-1 and J is TRBJ2-5; 9 bases align to TRBD2. The V gene end was trimmed by 0 bases and the J gene end by 6 bases; junction bases not matched to a gene: 2. The CDR3 is made up of 14 amino acids. Looked up from germline, CDR1 is MGHRA and CDR2 is YSYEKL. CDR3 sequence: CASSQESGGKTQYF. As DNA, the CDR3 is TGCGCCAGCAGCCAAGAGAGCGGGGGGAAGACCCAGTACTTC.

This clone was seen just once. The chain couples TRBV6-2 or TRBV6-3 to TRBJ1-1, with D maybe TRBD1 (5 bases). The CDR3 runs 15 residues. From germline, CDR1 is MNHEY and CDR2 SVGEGT. V lost 1 base and J lost 5, with 14 bases in between. CDR3 nucleotide sequence: TGTGCCAGCAGTTACTACAGGACTCAGAAAACTGAAGCTTTCTTT. Translation gives CASSYYRTQKTEAFF.

V usage is TRBV27 and J usage is TRBJ1-2; D unclear. The CDR3 loop spans 17 amino acids. V was pared by 5 bases and J by 1 base, with 20 bases between. The germline V gene has CDR1 MNHEY and CDR2 SMNVEV (reference sequence). CDR3 region: CASSPDRNWGVNYGYTF. DNA for the CDR3: TGTGCCAGCAGTCCCGACCGAAACTGGGGAGTTAACTATGGCTACACCTTC.

The chain links TRBV14 to TRBJ1-1, with D unresolved. V was shortened by 0 bases and J by 0 bases, with 2 bases between the two germline ends. The CDR3 loop spans 13 amino acids. Germline V CDR1 and CDR2: SGHDN, FVKESK. CDR3 DNA sequence: TGTGCCAGCAGCCAAGATATGAACACTGAAGCTTTCTTT. This codes for CASSQDMNTEAFF.

The chain links TRBV3-1 (or the pseudogene TRBV3-2) to TRBJ1-4, with unresolved D. The CDR3 is 14 residues long. Germline loops: CDR1 LGHDT, CDR2 YNNKEL (reference sequence). V shed 0 bases and J shed 8 bases, with 10 bases lying between them. The CDR3, as DNA: TGTGCCAGCAGCCAAGACAGATTATACGAAAAACTGTTTTTT. Its translation: CASSQDRLYEKLFF.